One sample yielded the 25 T cell receptor beta chains listed below, sequenced in a study of cytomegalovirus exposure and HLA in healthy donors. The PCR was carried out with 60 Vbeta primers and 13 Jbeta primers. Profiled with immunoSEQ multiplex PCR; TCRdb holds only in-frame clones, not every one. Here the sample spans 120,000 to 150,000 clones, 70% to 80% being singletons. The sequenced sample consisted of PBMCs. The receptor source for this set is a female donor in good health and CMV-seronegative.

The chain employs TRBV29-1 and TRBJ2-7; no firm D call. Germline V lookup: CDR1 SQVTM, CDR2 ANQGSEA. This CDR3 has 12 residues. Between the trimmed V and J ends, which lost 4 bases and 2 bases, there was a span of 9 bases. This CDR3 reads CSVAVEAYEQYF. CDR3 coding DNA: TGCAGCGTTGCCGTCGAGGCCTACGAGCAGTACTTC.

The chain uses TRBV9 and TRBJ2-3; 7 positions agree with TRBD2. After removal of 4 bases from V and 6 bases from J, the junction contained 14 bases not matched to a gene. CDR1 is SGDLS, CDR2 YYNGEE, per germline. The CDR3 covers 16 residues. Here the CDR3 DNA reads TGTGCCAGCAGCACTACCAGCGGGATGGGTACGGATACGCAGTATTTT. This encodes CASSTTSGMGTDTQYF.

The rearrangement uses TRBV30 and TRBJ2-7; tentatively, D is TRBD2 (5 bases). The CDR3 loop spans 15 amino acids. CDR1 is GTSNPN, CDR2 SVGIG, per germline (reference sequence). The V and J ends lost 2 bases and 4 bases respectively, with 18 bases between them. CDR3 residues: CAWSLPGESGYEQYF. CDR3 bases: TGTGCCTGGAGTCTCCCCGGGGAGTCGGGTTACGAGCAGTACTTC. The full variable domain, its missing parts supplied by reference TRBV30 and TRBJ2-7, is SQTIHQWPATLVQPVGSPLSLECTVEGTSNPNLYWYRQAAGRGLQLLFYSVGIGQISSEVPQNLSASRPQDRQFILSSKKLLLSDSGFYLCAWSLPGESGYEQYFGPGTRLTVT.

V usage is TRBV4-1 and J usage is TRBJ1-2, with 7 bases aligning to TRBD1. Germline V gene data show CDR1 as MGHRA and CDR2 as YSYEKL. The J segment lost 1 base and the V segment lost 2 bases, leaving 7 bases of the junction unmatched. This CDR3 has 16 residues. The chain's CDR3 is CASSQPTGLLNYGYTF. Here the CDR3 DNA reads TGCGCCAGCAGCCAACCGACAGGGCTCCTTAACTATGGCTACACCTTC.

This chain connects TRBV5-6 to TRBJ2-5; 8 positions match TRBD2. The CDR3 is 17 residues long. Per germline, CDR1 SGHDT and CDR2 YYEEEE. Trimming took 0 bases from V and 0 from J; bases not matched to a gene: 7. CDR3 nucleotides: TGTGCCAGCAGCTTGGCCTCGGCTAGCGGGTACCAAGAGACCCAGTACTTC. Its translation is CASSLASASGYQETQYF.

The rearrangement links TRBV5-3 to TRBJ2-2; TRBD1 aligns across 7 bases. TRBV5-3 is reported as an ORF; its role is uncertain. Trimming removed 5 bases from V and 0 bases from J; junction bases left unmatched: 4. The CDR3 runs 15 residues. The CDR3 here is CARRPQGANTGELFF. CDR3 in DNA: TGTGCCAGAAGACCCCAGGGGGCGAACACCGGGGAGCTGTTTTTT.

The chain has TRBV4-1 and TRBJ1-2, with D tentatively TRBD1 (5 bases). The CDR3 is 13 amino acids. The germline CDR1 and CDR2 sequences are MGHRA and YSYEKL. The V end was cut by 4 bases, the J end by 7 bases, with 13 bases between. The CDR3 is CASSPRGRGGYTF. The DNA for the CDR3 is TGCGCCAGCAGCCCGCGGGGGAGGGGTGGCTACACCTTC.

The chain uses TRBV30 and TRBJ2-5, with a possible D match to TRBD2 (6 bases). With 3 bases removed from V and 2 bases from J, the gap between germline ends came to 13 bases. Germline V gives CDR1 GTSNPN, CDR2 SVGIG (reference sequence). This CDR3 has 14 residues. The CDR3 here is CAWRGDWEQETQYF. Here the CDR3 DNA reads TGTGCCTGGAGGGGGGACTGGGAACAAGAGACCCAGTACTTC. The variable domain in full, completed from reference TRBV30 and TRBJ2-5, reads SQTIHQWPATLVQPVGSPLSLECTVEGTSNPNLYWYRQAAGRGLQLLFYSVGIGQISSEVPQNLSASRPQDRQFILSSKKLLLSDSGFYLCAWRGDWEQETQYFGPGTRLLVL.

The chain links TRBV7-5 to TRBJ1-1; TRBD1 is the table's D call and was not checked against the DNA. TRBV7-5 is a pseudogene locus. The CDR3 consists of 16 residues. CDR3 loop: CARSFLDKSQNTEAFF. CDR3 DNA: TGTGCCAGAAGCTTCTTGGACAAGTCCCAGAACACTGAAGCTTTCTTT.

The gene calls are TRBV5-8 and TRBJ2-3; TRBD2 aligns across 8 bases. The CDR3 runs to 15 residues. Germline assignment: CDR1 SGHTS and CDR2 YDEGEE. J lost 7 bases, V lost 4 bases, and 11 bases had no gene match. CDR3 protein: CASSLGLAGENTQYF. CDR3 nucleotides: TGTGCCAGCAGCCTCGGACTAGCCGGGGAGAATACGCAGTATTTT.

A word on this clone: The junction and the germline gene differ at one end; a read error may be behind it. V is TRBV7-7 and J is TRBJ2-1; 8 nucleotides align to TRBD2. CDR1 and CDR2 from the germline V gene are SSHAT and FNYEAQ (reference sequence). This CDR3 has 16 amino acids. The CDR3 bases are TGTGCTAGCAGCTTAGGGGCGGGGGGAGGCTACAATGAGCAGTTCTTC. Translation gives CASSLGAGGGYNEQFF.

This chain connects TRBV2 to TRBJ2-7, with 8 bases lining up with TRBD2. Trimming took 8 bases from V and 5 from J; bases not matched to a gene: 8. The length of the CDR3 is 13 residues. Germline V gene data show CDR1 as SNHLY and CDR2 as FYNNEI. Written as DNA, the CDR3 is TGTGCCAGCCGGGGGGGAGGGGCCCACGAGCAGTACTTC. Translated, it gives CASRGGGAHEQYF.

The rearrangement links TRBV7-9 to TRBJ2-3, with 10 bases that match TRBD2. Germline V gives CDR1 SEHNR, CDR2 FQNEAQ (reference sequence). V lost 3 bases, J lost 1 base, and 10 bases stayed unmatched. This CDR3 is built from 18 residues. The CDR3 sequence is CASSLAPRGLAGTDTQYF. The CDR3 coding sequence is TGTGCCAGCAGCTTGGCTCCACGCGGACTAGCGGGCACAGATACGCAGTATTTT.

The V call is TRBV15, the J call TRBJ1-4; maybe TRBD1 (5 bases). V was pared by 3 bases and J by 5 bases, with 13 bases between. The CDR3 has 15 amino acids. Germline-derived CDR1 and CDR2 are LNHNV and YYDKDF (reference sequence). CDR3 amino acids: CATSRGGRANEKLFF. In nucleotides, the CDR3 is TGTGCCACCAGCAGGGGGGGTCGGGCAAATGAAAAACTGTTTTTT. Looking up the rest from reference TRBV15 and TRBJ1-4 gives the full variable domain: DAMVIQNPRYQVTQFGKPVTLSCSQTLNHNVMYWYQQKSSQAPKLLFHYYDKDFNNEADTPDNFQSRRPNTSFCFLDIRSPGLGDTAMYLCATSRGGRANEKLFFGSGTQLSVL.

The chain combines TRBV11-3 with TRBJ1-3; 7 nucleotides match TRBD1. This CDR3 region has 17 residues. After removal of 5 bases from V and 2 bases from J, the junction contained 12 bases not matched to a gene. Germline V gives CDR1 SGHNT, CDR2 YENEEA. The CDR3 protein is CASSPRQGIRAGNTIYF. The CDR3 bases are TGTGCCAGCAGCCCTAGACAGGGAATAAGGGCTGGAAACACCATATATTTT.

The genes are TRBV11-2 and TRBJ2-1; 7 nucleotides agree with TRBD1. This CDR3 is built from 15 residues. Germline values: CDR1 SGHAT, CDR2 FQNNGV. V shed 2 bases, J shed 2 bases, and the junction held 3 bases outside the gene matches. CDR3 amino acids: CASSLNRGTYNEQFF. The CDR3 nucleotides read TGTGCCAGCAGCTTAAACAGGGGAACCTACAATGAGCAGTTCTTC.

This clone has more than one count but fewer than ten. The V gene is TRBV5-1, the J gene TRBJ2-2; TRBD1 agrees at 11 bases. This CDR3 comprises 15 residues. Germline values: CDR1 SGHRS, CDR2 YFSETQ. With V trimmed by 3 bases and J by 7 bases, 5 bases remained unmatched. CDR3 amino acids: CASSSGTGGNGELFF. Written as DNA, the CDR3 is TGCGCCAGCAGCTCCGGGACAGGGGGTAACGGGGAGCTGTTTTTT.

The V and J genes are TRBV5-1 and TRBJ1-1, with D hard to call. The germline CDR1 and CDR2 sequences are SGHRS and YFSETQ. The CDR3 length is 13 residues. V was clipped by 1 base and J by 1 base, with 5 bases between them. Here the CDR3 reads CASSLFQNTEAFF. The CDR3 region has the DNA TGCGCCAGCAGCTTGTTTCAGAACACTGAAGCTTTCTTT.

V is TRBV5-1 and J is TRBJ2-3; perhaps TRBD1 as D (6 bases). V gave up 4 bases and J gave up 0 bases, with 15 bases separating them. The CDR3 runs to 16 residues. In germline, CDR1 is SGHRS, CDR2 YFSETQ. The DNA for the CDR3 is TGCGCCAGCAGCCTCGGACAGCCGACTAGCACAGATACGCAGTATTTT. It is translated as CASSLGQPTSTDTQYF.

The V gene is TRBV7-9, the J gene TRBJ1-2, with D unclear. The V gene's germline CDR1 is SEHNR and CDR2 FQNEAQ (reference sequence). This CDR3 contains 13 residues. Trimming removed 5 bases from V and 6 bases from J, with 13 bases in between. CDR3 protein: CASSLVSSNGYTF. Written as DNA, the CDR3 is TGTGCCAGCAGCCTGGTATCGAGTAATGGCTACACCTTC.

Only a few counts were recorded for this clone. V gene TRBV6-1 combines with J gene TRBJ1-2; a weak D match, TRBD1 (5 bases). V lost 6 bases, J lost 2 bases, and 10 bases lay in between. CDR1 is MNHNS, CDR2 SASEGT, per germline. This CDR3 has 13 amino acids. CDR3 loop: CASSLTANYGYTF. Written as DNA, the CDR3 is TGTGCCAGCAGCCTGACAGCGAACTATGGCTACACCTTC.

J is TRBJ1-1 and V is TRBV5-1, with a weak D call TRBD1 (6 bases). Germline CDR1 is SGHRS and CDR2 is YFSETQ. The germline V and J ends were trimmed by 4 bases and 1 base, with 8 bases remaining between them. This CDR3 has 13 residues. CDR3 loop: CASSRGQNTEAFF. The CDR3 DNA reads TGCGCCAGCAGCCGGGGACAGAACACTGAAGCTTTCTTT.

The rearrangement joins TRBV7-2 to TRBJ2-1; 14 bases fit TRBD2. This CDR3 spans 17 amino acids. The junction had 3 bases not matched to a gene; V was cut back by 5 bases and J by 0 bases. In germline, CDR1 is SGHTA, CDR2 FQGNSA. CDR3 amino acids: CASSLGLAGGSYNEQFF. The DNA of the CDR3 is TGTGCCAGCAGCCTCGGACTAGCGGGAGGCTCCTACAATGAGCAGTTCTTC.

Concerning this clone: This sample includes further DNA sequences coding for the same CDR3. The rearrangement links TRBV7-3 to TRBJ2-1, with TRBD1 matching 7 bases. Germline-derived CDR1 and CDR2 are SGHTA and FQGTGA. V lost 2 bases to trimming and J lost 3 bases; unmatched junction nucleotides: 4. The CDR3 length is 15 residues. The CDR3 nucleotides read TGTGCCAGCAGCTTAGGGCAGGGGGTCTACAATGAGCAGTTCTTC. Translation: CASSLGQGVYNEQFF.

This chain joins TRBV29-1 and TRBJ2-6, with D uncertain. Germline V gives CDR1 SQVTM, CDR2 ANQGSEA. Between the trimmed V and J ends, which lost 8 bases and 2 bases, there was a span of 19 bases. The CDR3 consists of 16 residues. The CDR3 region is CSTLLPSRTGANVLTF. CDR3 DNA: TGCAGCACCCTGCTCCCTTCGCGTACTGGGGCCAACGTCCTGACTTTC. The whole variable domain, filled in from reference TRBV29-1 and TRBJ2-6, reads SAVISQKPSRDICQRGTSLTIQCQVDSQVTMMFWYRQQPGQSLTLIATANQGSEATYESGFVIDKFPISRPNLTFSTLTVSNMSPEDSSIYLCSTLLPSRTGANVLTFGAGSRLTVL.